This entry concerns a single T cell receptor (beta chain). This specimen comes from a study of blood T cell repertoires in COVID-19. Overall study: T cells, B-cell-depleted T cells, or PBMCs supplied cDNA or gDNA.

Authors' data handling: For nucleated cells, counts were estimated from reference gene primer amplification. TCRdb's copy holds only in-frame clones and misses some; the assay was immunoSEQ multiplex PCR. Clonal size and the V and J genes are those of that table, whereas D and trimming came from the DNA. The sample consists of about 200,000 clones, 70% to 90% of them appearing once. This CDR3 is built from 13 residues. Germline V gives CDR1 MDHEN, CDR2 SYDVKM. The TCR was taken from a man in his forties or fifties with COVID-19, enrolled during active disease. The sequenced sample was peripheral blood. This chain joins TRBV28 and TRBJ2-5; 7 nucleotides match TRBD2. The CDR3 bases are TGTGCGGCGGGGGAGATCATCCAAGAGACCCAGTACTTC. This sequence encodes CAAGEIIQETQYF.